Listed here are 4 T cell receptor beta chains from one sample, sequenced in a study of shared clonotypes between healthy human individuals. Data came from immunoSEQ multiplex PCR; TCRdb stores just in-frame clones and leaves some out. This table has millions of clones, 90% to 95% appearing once. Material: naive CD4+ T cells sorted from blood. Regarding subset: CD45RA+ positively selected. The receptors originated from a man aged 18-30 years in good health.

This rearrangement joins TRBV6-5 to TRBJ2-7; TRBD1 matches 8 bases. The CDR3 loop spans 15 amino acids. The germline CDR1 and CDR2 sequences are MNHEY and SVGAGI. The V and J ends lost 2 bases and 7 bases, in that order; junction bases with no gene match: 10. Here the CDR3 DNA reads TGTGCCAGCAGTTACGGCCAGGGGGCAGTAACTGAGCAGTACTTC. Translation gives CASSYGQGAVTEQYF.

The chain uses TRBV6-4 and TRBJ2-7; 8 bases map to TRBD1. Germline V gene sequence: CDR1 MRHNA, CDR2 SNTAGT. Losses at the gene ends were 6 bases for V and 0 bases for J; bases not matched to a gene: 10. This CDR3 is 16 amino acids long. The chain's CDR3 is CASRGTGHPSSYEQYF. In DNA form, the CDR3 reads TGTGCCAGCAGGGGGACAGGCCACCCAAGCTCCTACGAGCAGTACTTC.

The chain links TRBV15 to TRBJ2-2, with D perhaps TRBD1 (5 bases). CDR3 length equals 15 residues. Between the trimmed V and J ends, which lost 1 base and 7 bases, there was a span of 13 bases. Germline V gene sequence: CDR1 LNHNV, CDR2 YYDKDF (reference sequence). In DNA, the CDR3 is TGTGCCACCAGCAGAGGGGGCAGGGCGGACGGGGAGCTGTTTTTT. It is translated as CATSRGGRADGELFF.

In its sample, this clone was seen once. The V gene is TRBV30, the J gene TRBJ2-5; D unclear. Germline assignment: CDR1 GTSNPN and CDR2 SVGIG (reference sequence). This CDR3 contains 15 residues. Trimming removed 3 bases from V and 5 bases from J, with 19 bases in between. The CDR3 DNA reads as TGTGCCTGGAGAGAATTAGGTGGGTCCGGCGAGACCCAGTACTTC. Encoded protein: CAWRELGGSGETQYF.